Listed below are T cell receptor beta chains from one sample, sequenced in a study of blood T cell repertoires in COVID-19. The repertoire was sequenced with immunoSEQ multiplex PCR; TCRdb's copy has only in-frame clones and lacks some. The profile shows under 200,000 clones, about 90% of them singletons. Sequencing was done on a sample of PBMCs or T cells enriched from blood (not recorded which). Receptors originate from a woman aged 45 to 65 who had recovered from COVID-19. Each CDR3 is given with its conserved first and last residue. Each record gives: clone size, J gene, D gene, V gene, CDR3 DNA, CDR3 protein. The D gene is left open where the match is weak. Not all rows give a size; the values are once, few, many and, for expanded clones, a class.

>NA|TRBJ1-5|NA|TRBV10-3
TGTGCCATCAGTGCGCAGGGTTTGGACAATCAGCCCCAGCATTTT
CAISAQGLDNQPQHF
>NA|TRBJ2-3|TRBD1|TRBV5-4
TGTGCCAGCAGCTTGGCGGACAGGCGCATGGATACGCAGTATTTT
CASSLADRRMDTQYF
>NA|TRBJ2-2|NA|TRBV29-1
TGCAGCGTTGACTCCCCTAAGAACACCGGGGAGCTGTTTTTT
CSVDSPKNTGELFF
>NA|TRBJ2-3|NA|TRBV11-3
TGTGCCAGCAAAATTCTCCGAACTGAATATACGCAGTATTTT
CASKILRTEYTQYF
>NA|TRBJ2-2|NA|TRBV19
TGTGCCAGTAGTATAGAAGGGGGTACCGGGGAGCTGTTTTTT
CASSIEGGTGELFF
>NA|TRBJ2-1|TRBD2|TRBV19
TGTGCCAGTAGTTTGGCGGGAGGAACCTACAATGAGCAGTTCTTC
CASSLAGGTYNEQFF
>once|TRBJ2-1|TRBD1|TRBV5-1
TGCGCCAGCAGCTTACAGGGGGCCTCCTACAATGAGCAGTTCTTC
CASSLQGASYNEQFF
>once|TRBJ2-2|NA|TRBV9
TGTGCCTCAAGAACGGGGAGTCGCACCGGGGAGCTGTTTTTT
CASRTGSRTGELFF
>NA|TRBJ1-2|TRBD1|TRBV28
TGTGCCAGCAGTCCTGGGACAGGGGCCAACTATGGCTACACCTTC
CASSPGTGANYGYTF
>NA|TRBJ1-1|TRBD1|TRBV12-3/TRBV12-4
TGTGCCAGCAAGCCGGACAGGGGTGCTTTCTTT
CASKPDRGAFF
>NA|TRBJ2-7|TRBD1|TRBV15
TGTGCCACCGCTGAGGACAGGAGATCCTACGAGCAGTACTTC
CATAEDRRSYEQYF
>NA|TRBJ2-7|NA|TRBV5-1
TGCGCCAGCAGTTTCCCGGGGTCCTACGAGCAGTACTTC
CASSFPGSYEQYF
>NA|TRBJ1-2|NA|TRBV3-1/TRBV3-2
TGTGCCAGCAGCCAAACAGACGGCGGCTACACCTTC
CASSQTDGGYTF
>NA|TRBJ2-5|NA|TRBV7-2
TGTGCCAGCAGCTTAACGACTAGGAAGGAGACCCAGTACTTC
CASSLTTRKETQYF
>NA|TRBJ1-2|TRBD1|TRBV5-5
TGTGCCAGCAGTCGACAGGGGCCCTATGGCTACACCTTC
CASSRQGPYGYTF
>NA|TRBJ1-5|NA|TRBV30
TGTGCCTGGAGGGAGGCCTCTGGAGCGCCCGGGGGGCCCCAGCATTTT
CAWREASGAPGGPQHF
>NA|TRBJ1-2|TRBD1|TRBV7-6
TGTGCCAGCAGCTTAGATCCGACAGGGTCTCAGAGCTATGGCTACACCTTC
CASSLDPTGSQSYGYTF
>NA|TRBJ2-1|TRBD2|TRBV28
TGTGCCAGCAGTTTTCCCGGGACTAGAGGTGAGCAGTTCTTC
CASSFPGTRGEQFF
>NA|TRBJ2-1|NA|TRBV12-5
TGTGCTAGTGGCTTCCTGGGAGCGGCTACATCCTACAATGAGCAGTTCTTC
CASGFLGAATSYNEQFF
>NA|TRBJ2-3|NA|TRBV7-9
TGTGCCAGCAGCCCCCCCTCCACAGATACGCAGTATTTT
CASSPPSTDTQYF
>NA|TRBJ2-1|TRBD2|TRBV7-2
TGTGCCAGCAGCTTAAATAAGGCTAGCGGGAGTTCGGACAATGAGCAGTTCTTC
CASSLNKASGSSDNEQFF
>NA|TRBJ1-1|NA|TRBV21-1
TGTGCCAGCAGCTCCCCCCGGGGTGGAAACACTGAAGCTTTCTTT
CASSSPRGGNTEAFF
>NA|TRBJ2-7|TRBD2|TRBV4-1
TGCGCCAGCAGCCGCCAGACTAGCGGAAGTTACGAGCAGTACTTC
CASSRQTSGSYEQYF
>NA|TRBJ2-1|NA|TRBV21-1
TGTGCCAGCAGCATAGACAATGAGCAGTTCTTC
CASSIDNEQFF
>NA|TRBJ1-2|NA|TRBV5-1
TGCGCCAGCAGCTTGGCAACTGCGGGGGATGGCTACACCTTC
CASSLATAGDGYTF
>NA|TRBJ2-5|TRBD2|TRBV24-1
TGTGCCACCAGTGATAGGCTAGCGGGAGGGGGAGAGACCCAGTACTTC
CATSDRLAGGGETQYF
>NA|TRBJ1-4|NA|TRBV27
TGTGCCAGCAGTTACACAGGAAAGAGGTTCGGGGAAAAACTGTTTTTT
CASSYTGKRFGEKLFF
>NA|TRBJ2-1|TRBD2|TRBV5-1
TGCGCCAGCAGCTTGGGGTCACGGACTAGCGGTTACAATGAGCAGTTCTTC
CASSLGSRTSGYNEQFF
>NA|TRBJ1-3|NA|TRBV18
TGTGCCAGCTCACCCGGTCCAGGGACTGGAAACACCATATATTTT
CASSPGPGTGNTIYF
>NA|TRBJ2-5|NA|TRBV6-6
TGTGCCAGCAGTTACCGAGGAGGGAATGCAGAGACCCAGTACTTC
CASSYRGGNAETQYF
>NA|TRBJ2-3|TRBD2|TRBV24-1
TGTGCCACCAGATCTAGCGGGAGGGTTGGTACAGATACGCAGTATTTT
CATRSSGRVGTDTQYF
>NA|TRBJ2-3|NA|TRBV7-2
TGTGCCAGCAGACTGACAAATCTACTCACAGATACGCAGTATTTT
CASRLTNLLTDTQYF
>NA|TRBJ1-1|NA|TRBV2
TGTGCCAGCATACTAACACCGAACACTGAAGCTTTCTTT
CASILTPNTEAFF
>NA|TRBJ1-1|NA|TRBV5-1
TGCGCCAGCAGCTTGGTATCAGGGGTAGGCACTGAAGCTTTCTTT
CASSLVSGVGTEAFF
>NA|TRBJ2-7|NA|TRBV9
TGTGCCAGCAGCGTAGACCCGGGAGACAACGAGCAGTACTTC
CASSVDPGDNEQYF
>NA|TRBJ1-1|NA|TRBV7-6
TGTGCCAGCAGCCGAGCGGAGCACCCGGGCACTGAAGCTTTCTTT
CASSRAEHPGTEAFF
>once|TRBJ1-4|NA|TRBV3-1/TRBV3-2
TGTGCCAGCAGCCAAGATCGATACGGGGCTAATGAAAAACTGTTTTTT
CASSQDRYGANEKLFF
>NA|TRBJ1-1|TRBD1|TRBV24-1
TGTGCCACCAGCCAGACAGGGGTGAACACTGAAGCTTTCTTT
CATSQTGVNTEAFF
>NA|TRBJ2-1|NA|TRBV24-1
TGTGCCACCAGTGATTTGCTAACAGGGCTTGAGCAGTTCTTC
CATSDLLTGLEQFF
>NA|TRBJ1-1|NA|TRBV11-2
TGTGCCAGCAGCTTAGACCGGACCCGGGGGGCTTTCTTT
CASSLDRTRGAFF
>NA|TRBJ2-7|TRBD1|TRBV7-6
TGTGCCAGCAGCCCCCGCCGTGACAGGGGGCACTCCGCGGGGGAGCAGTACTTC
CASSPRRDRGHSAGEQYF
>NA|TRBJ2-5|NA|TRBV11-3
TGTGCCAGTACCCAACCCCCGGAAGAGACCCAGTACTTC
CASTQPPEETQYF
>NA|TRBJ2-7|TRBD2|TRBV18
TGTGCCAGCTCACCTACTAGCGGGAGGGCCACCTACGAGCAGTACTTC
CASSPTSGRATYEQYF
>NA|TRBJ2-2|TRBD1|TRBV29-1
TGCAGCGTGGGGACAGGGGACACCGGGGAGCTGTTTTTT
CSVGTGDTGELFF
>once|TRBJ1-2|NA|TRBV6-5
TGTGCCAGCAGTTACTCGACGGGAGGCTATGGCTACACCTTC
CASSYSTGGYGYTF